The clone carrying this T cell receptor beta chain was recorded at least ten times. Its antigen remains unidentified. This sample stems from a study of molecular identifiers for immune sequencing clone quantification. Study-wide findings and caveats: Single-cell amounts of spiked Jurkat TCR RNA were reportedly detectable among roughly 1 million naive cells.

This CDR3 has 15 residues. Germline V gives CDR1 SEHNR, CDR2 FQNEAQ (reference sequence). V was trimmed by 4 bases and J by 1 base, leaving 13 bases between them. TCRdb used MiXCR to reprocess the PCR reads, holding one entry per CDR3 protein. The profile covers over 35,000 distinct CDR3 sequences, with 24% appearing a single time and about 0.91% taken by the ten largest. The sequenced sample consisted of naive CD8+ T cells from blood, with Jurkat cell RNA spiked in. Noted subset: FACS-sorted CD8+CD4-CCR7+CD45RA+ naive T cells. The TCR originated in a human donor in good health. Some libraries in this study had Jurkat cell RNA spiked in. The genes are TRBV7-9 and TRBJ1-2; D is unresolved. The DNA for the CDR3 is TGTGCCAGCAGCTCTCCGACCCGATATAACTATGGCTACACCTTC. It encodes CASSSPTRYNYGYTF.